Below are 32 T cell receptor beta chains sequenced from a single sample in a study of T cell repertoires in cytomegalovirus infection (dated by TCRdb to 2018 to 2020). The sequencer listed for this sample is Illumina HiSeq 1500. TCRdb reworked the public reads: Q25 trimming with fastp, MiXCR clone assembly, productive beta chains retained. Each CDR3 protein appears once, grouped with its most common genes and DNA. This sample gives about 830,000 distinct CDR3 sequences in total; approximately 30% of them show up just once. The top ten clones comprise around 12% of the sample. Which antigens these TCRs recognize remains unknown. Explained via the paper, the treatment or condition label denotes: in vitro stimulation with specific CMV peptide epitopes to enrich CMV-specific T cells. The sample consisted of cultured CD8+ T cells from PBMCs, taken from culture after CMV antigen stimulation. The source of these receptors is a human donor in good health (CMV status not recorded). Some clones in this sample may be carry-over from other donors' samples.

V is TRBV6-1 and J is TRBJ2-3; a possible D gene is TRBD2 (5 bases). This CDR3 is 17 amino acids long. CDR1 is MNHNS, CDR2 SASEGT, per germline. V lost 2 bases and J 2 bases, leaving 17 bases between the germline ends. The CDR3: CASSEMLSGPNTDTQYF. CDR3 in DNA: TGTGCCAGCAGTGAAATGTTAAGCGGTCCTAACACAGATACGCAGTATTTT.

The CDR3 coding sequence is TGTGCCAGCAGTTCTCTTTACCGGGACAGCTTAACGCGTGGGGAGCTGTTTTTT. Translating gives CASSSLYRDSLTRGELFF. The chain couples TRBV27 to TRBJ2-2, with 7 bases aligning to TRBD1. The CDR3 is 18 amino acids. The germline V gene encodes CDR1 MNHEY and CDR2 SMNVEV (reference sequence). With 4 bases clipped from V and 8 bases from J, the junction kept 19 bases outside the gene matches.

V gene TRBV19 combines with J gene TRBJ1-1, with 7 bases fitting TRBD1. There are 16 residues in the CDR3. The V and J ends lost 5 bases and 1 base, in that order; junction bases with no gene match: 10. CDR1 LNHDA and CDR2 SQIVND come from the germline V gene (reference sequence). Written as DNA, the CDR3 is TGTGCCAGTAGTCCCGGGACAGACACTTGGAACACTGAAGCTTTCTTT. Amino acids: CASSPGTDTWNTEAFF.

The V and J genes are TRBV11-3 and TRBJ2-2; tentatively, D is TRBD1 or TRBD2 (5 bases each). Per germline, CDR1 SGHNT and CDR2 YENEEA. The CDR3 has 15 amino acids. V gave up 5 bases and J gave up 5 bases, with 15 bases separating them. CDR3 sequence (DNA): TGTGCCAGCAGCCCCCATAATGAGGGGACCGGGGAGCTGTTTTTT. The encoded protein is CASSPHNEGTGELFF.

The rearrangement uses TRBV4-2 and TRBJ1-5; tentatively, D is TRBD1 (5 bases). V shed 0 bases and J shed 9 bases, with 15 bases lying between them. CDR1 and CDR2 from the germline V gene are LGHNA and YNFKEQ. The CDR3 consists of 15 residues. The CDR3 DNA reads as TGTGCCAGCAGCCAAGATTGGGGGGGACGGGCGCCCCAGCATTTT. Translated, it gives CASSQDWGGRAPQHF.

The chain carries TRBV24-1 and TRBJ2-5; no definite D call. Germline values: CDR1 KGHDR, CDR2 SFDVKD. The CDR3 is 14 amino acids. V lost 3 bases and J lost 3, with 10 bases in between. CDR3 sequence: CATSDKSRKETQYF. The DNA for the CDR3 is TGTGCCACCAGTGATAAAAGCCGGAAAGAGACCCAGTACTTC.

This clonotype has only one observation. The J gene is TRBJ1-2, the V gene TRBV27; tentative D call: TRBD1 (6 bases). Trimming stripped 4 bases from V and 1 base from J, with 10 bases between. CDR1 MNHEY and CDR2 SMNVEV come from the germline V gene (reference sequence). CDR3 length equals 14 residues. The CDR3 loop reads CASSWGASNYGYTF. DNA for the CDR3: TGTGCCAGCAGTTGGGGGGCAAGTAACTATGGCTACACCTTC.

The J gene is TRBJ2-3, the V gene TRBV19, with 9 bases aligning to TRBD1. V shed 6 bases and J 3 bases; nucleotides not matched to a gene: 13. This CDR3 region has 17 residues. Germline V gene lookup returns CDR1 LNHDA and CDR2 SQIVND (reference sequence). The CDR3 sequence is CASRPTDRGTWTDTQYF. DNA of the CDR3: TGTGCCAGTAGGCCCACCGACAGGGGGACGTGGACAGATACGCAGTATTTT.

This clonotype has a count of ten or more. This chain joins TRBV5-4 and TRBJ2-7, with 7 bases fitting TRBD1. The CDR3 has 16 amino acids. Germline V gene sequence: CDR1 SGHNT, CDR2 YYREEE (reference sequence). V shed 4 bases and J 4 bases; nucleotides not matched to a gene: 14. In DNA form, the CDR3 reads TGTGCCAGCAGCGAAGGGACAGAAGTTTACCGATACGAGCAGTACTTC. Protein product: CASSEGTEVYRYEQYF.

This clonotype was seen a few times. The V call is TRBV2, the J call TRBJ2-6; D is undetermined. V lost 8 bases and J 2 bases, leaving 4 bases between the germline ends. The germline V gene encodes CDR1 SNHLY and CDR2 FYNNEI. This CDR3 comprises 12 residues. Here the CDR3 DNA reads TGTGCCAGCGAGACTGGGGCCAACGTCCTGACTTTC. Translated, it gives CASETGANVLTF. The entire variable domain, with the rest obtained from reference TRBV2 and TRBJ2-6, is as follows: EPEVTQTPSHQVTQMGQEVILRCVPISNHLYFYWYRQILGQKVEFLVSFYNNEISEKSEIFDDQFSVERPDGSNFTLKIRSTKLEDSAMYFCASETGANVLTFGAGSRLTVL.

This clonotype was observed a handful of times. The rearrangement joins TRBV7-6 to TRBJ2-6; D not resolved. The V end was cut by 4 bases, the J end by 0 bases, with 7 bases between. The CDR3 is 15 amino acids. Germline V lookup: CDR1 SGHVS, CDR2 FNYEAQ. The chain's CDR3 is CASSSDDSGANVLTF. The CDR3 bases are TGTGCCAGCAGCTCGGACGACTCTGGGGCCAACGTCCTGACTTTC.

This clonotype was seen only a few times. The CDR3 region is CALGKNTGELFF. The CDR3 DNA reads as TGTGCCCTTGGAAAGAACACCGGGGAGCTGTTTTTT. The chain uses TRBV2 and TRBJ2-2; D is undetermined. Trimming removed 11 bases from V and 1 base from J, with 8 bases in between. The germline gives CDR1 SNHLY, CDR2 FYNNEI. The CDR3 has 12 amino acids.

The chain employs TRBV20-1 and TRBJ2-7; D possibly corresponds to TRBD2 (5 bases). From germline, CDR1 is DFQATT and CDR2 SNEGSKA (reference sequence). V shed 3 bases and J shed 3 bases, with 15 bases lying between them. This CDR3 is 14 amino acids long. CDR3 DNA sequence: TGCAGTGCTAGTATTAGCGCGCCCCACTACGAGCAGTACTTC. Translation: CSASISAPHYEQYF.

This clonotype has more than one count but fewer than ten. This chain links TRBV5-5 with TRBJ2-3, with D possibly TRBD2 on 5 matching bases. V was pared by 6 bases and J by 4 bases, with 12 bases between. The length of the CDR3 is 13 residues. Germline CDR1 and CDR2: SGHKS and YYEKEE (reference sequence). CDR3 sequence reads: CASTMGVPDTQYF. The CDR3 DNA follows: TGTGCCAGCACTATGGGAGTACCAGATACGCAGTATTTT.

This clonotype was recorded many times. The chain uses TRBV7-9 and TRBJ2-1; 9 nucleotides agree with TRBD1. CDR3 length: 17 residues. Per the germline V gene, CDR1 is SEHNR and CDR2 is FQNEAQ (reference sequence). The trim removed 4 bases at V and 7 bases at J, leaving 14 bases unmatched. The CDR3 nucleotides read TGTGCCAGCAGCTCAAGGATGGGACAGGGAAGATATAATGAGCAGTTCTTC. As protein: CASSSRMGQGRYNEQFF.

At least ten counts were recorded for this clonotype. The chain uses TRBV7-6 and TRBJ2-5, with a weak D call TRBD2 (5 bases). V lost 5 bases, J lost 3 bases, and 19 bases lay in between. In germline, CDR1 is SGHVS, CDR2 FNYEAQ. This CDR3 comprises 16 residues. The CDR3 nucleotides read TGTGCCAGCAGCCTGCTTGTGGGTAACGGGGAAGAGACCCAGTACTTC. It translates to CASSLLVGNGEETQYF.

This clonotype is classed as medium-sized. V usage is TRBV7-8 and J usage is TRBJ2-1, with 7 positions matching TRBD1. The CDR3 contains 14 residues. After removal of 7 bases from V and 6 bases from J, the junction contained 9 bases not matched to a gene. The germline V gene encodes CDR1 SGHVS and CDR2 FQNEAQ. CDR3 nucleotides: TGTGCCAGCACCCTACGACAGGGTTCCAATGAGCAGTTCTTC. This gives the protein CASTLRQGSNEQFF.

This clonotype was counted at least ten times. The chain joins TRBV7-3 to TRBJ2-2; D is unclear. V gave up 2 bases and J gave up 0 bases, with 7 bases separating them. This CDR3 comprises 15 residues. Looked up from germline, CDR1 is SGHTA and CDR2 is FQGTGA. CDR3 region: CASSLGVSNTGELFF. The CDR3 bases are TGTGCCAGCAGCTTAGGTGTCTCGAACACCGGGGAGCTGTTTTTT.

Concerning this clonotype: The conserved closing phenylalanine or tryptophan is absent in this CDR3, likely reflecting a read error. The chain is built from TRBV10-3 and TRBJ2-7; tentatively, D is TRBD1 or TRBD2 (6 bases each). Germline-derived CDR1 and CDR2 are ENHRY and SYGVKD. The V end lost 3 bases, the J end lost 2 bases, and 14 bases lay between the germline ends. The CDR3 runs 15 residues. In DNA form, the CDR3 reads TGTGCCATCAGTGAAGGGGCCGGGGGCACCTACGAGCAGTACGCC. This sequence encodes CAISEGAGGTYEQYA.

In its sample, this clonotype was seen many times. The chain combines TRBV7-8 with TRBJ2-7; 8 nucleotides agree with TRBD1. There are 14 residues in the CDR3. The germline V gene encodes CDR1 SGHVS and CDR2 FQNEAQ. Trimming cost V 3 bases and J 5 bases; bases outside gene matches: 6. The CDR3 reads CASSFPDRVNEQYF. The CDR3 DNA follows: TGTGCCAGCAGCTTCCCGGACAGGGTCAACGAGCAGTACTTC.

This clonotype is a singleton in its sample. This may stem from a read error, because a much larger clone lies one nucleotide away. This CDR3 is CAGGPRDRGTDTQYF. The CDR3 DNA is TGTGCCGGCGGACCGCGGGACAGGGGAACAGATACGCAGTATTTT. The chain combines TRBV27 with TRBJ2-3, with TRBD1 identical over 10 bases. Germline V gene lookup returns CDR1 MNHEY and CDR2 SMNVEV (reference sequence). This CDR3 comprises 15 residues. V shed 11 bases, J shed 3 bases, and the junction held 11 bases outside the gene matches.

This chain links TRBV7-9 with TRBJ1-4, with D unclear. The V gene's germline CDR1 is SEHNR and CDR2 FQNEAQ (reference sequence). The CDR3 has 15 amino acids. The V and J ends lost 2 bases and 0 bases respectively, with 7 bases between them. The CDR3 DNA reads TGTGCCAGCAGCTTAAACGCAGCAACTAATGAAAAACTGTTTTTT. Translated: CASSLNAATNEKLFF.

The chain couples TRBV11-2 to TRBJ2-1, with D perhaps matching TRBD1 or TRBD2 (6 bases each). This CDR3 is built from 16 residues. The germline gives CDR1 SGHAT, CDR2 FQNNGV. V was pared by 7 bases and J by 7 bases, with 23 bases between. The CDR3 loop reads CASTTGAPSRENEQFF. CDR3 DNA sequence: TGTGCCAGCACCACGGGGGCGCCGTCCAGGGAGAATGAGCAGTTCTTC.

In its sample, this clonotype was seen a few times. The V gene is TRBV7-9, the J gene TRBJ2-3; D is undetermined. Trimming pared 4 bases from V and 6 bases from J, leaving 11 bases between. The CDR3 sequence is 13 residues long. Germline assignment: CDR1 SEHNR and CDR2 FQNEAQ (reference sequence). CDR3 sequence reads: CASSSYIEDTQYF. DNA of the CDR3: TGTGCCAGCAGCTCATACATAGAGGATACGCAGTATTTT.

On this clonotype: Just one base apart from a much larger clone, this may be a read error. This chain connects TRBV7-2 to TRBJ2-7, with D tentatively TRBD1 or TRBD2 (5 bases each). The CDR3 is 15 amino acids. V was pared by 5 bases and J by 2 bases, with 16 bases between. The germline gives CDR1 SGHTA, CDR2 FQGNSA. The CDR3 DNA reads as TGTGCCAGCAGCCTAGGATGGGACCGCCCCTACGAGCAGTACGTC. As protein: CASSLGWDRPYEQYV.

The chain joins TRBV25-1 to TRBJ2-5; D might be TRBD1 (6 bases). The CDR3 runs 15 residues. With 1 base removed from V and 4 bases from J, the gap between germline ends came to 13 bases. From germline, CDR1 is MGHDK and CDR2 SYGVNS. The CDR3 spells CASSEFRTAGETQYF. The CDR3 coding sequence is TGTGCCAGCAGTGAATTCCGGACAGCTGGAGAGACCCAGTACTTC.

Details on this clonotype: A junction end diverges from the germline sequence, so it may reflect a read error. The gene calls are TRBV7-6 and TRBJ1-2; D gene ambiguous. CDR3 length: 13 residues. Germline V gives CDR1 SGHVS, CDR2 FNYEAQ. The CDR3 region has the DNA TGTGTCAGCAGCCATGACGCTAACTATGGCTACACCTTC. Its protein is CVSSHDANYGYTF. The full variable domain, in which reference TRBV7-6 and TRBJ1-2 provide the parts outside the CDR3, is GAGVSQSPRYKVTKRGQDVALRCDPISGHVSLYWYRQALGQGPEFLTYFNYEAQQDKSGLPNDRFSAERPEGSISTLTIQRTEQRDSAMYRCVSSHDANYGYTFGSGTRLTVV.

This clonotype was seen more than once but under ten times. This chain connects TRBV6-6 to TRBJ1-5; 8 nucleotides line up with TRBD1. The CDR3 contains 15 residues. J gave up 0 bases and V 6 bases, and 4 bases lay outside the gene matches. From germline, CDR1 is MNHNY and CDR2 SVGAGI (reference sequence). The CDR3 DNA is TGTGCCAGCAGGGTTGGACAGGGTAGCAATCAGCCCCAGCATTTT. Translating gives CASRVGQGSNQPQHF.

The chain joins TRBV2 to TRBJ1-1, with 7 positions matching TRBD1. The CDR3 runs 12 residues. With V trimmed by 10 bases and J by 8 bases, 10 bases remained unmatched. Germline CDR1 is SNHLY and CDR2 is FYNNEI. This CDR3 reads CATPDRAGEAFF. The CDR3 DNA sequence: TGTGCCACTCCCGACAGGGCAGGAGAAGCTTTCTTT. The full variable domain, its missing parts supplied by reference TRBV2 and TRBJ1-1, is EPEVTQTPSHQVTQMGQEVILRCVPISNHLYFYWYRQILGQKVEFLVSFYNNEISEKSEIFDDQFSVERPDGSNFTLKIRSTKLEDSAMYFCATPDRAGEAFFGQGTRLTVV.

The CDR3 region has the DNA TGTGCCAGCAGCTTAGCTTGGCGCGGGGGGTACCAAGAGACCCAGTACTTC. Translating it yields CASSLAWRGGYQETQYF. The rearrangement uses TRBV7-6 and TRBJ2-5; 8 bases map to TRBD2. The CDR3 is 17 residues long. The V segment lost 0 bases and the J segment 0 bases; nucleotides outside the gene matches: 6. Germline V CDR1 and CDR2: SGHVS, FNYEAQ.

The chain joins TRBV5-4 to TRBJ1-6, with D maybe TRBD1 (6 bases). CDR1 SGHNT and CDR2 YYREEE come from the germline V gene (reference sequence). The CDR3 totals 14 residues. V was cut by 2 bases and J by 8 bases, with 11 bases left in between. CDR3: CASSFVQGDSPLHF. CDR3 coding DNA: TGTGCCAGCAGCTTCGTACAGGGAGATTCACCCCTCCACTTT.

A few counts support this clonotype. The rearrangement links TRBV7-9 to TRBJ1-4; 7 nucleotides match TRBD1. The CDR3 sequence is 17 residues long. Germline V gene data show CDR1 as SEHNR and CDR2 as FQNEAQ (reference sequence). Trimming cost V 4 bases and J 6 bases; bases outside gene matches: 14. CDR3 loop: CASSSDVDRDFDEKLFF. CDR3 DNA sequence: TGTGCCAGCAGCTCCGACGTTGACAGGGATTTTGATGAAAAACTGTTTTTT.